This TCR beta chain was retrieved from a study of cytomegalovirus exposure and HLA in healthy donors. Study-level results: Likely technical artifact: a cluster of highly shared sequence variants. Specificity of three CMV-associated chains for CMV antigens was verified in vitro. Per a prior analysis, the majority of TCR beta V segments were productive roughly 87% or roughly 30% of the time.

In the PCR, 60 Vbeta and 13 Jbeta primers were used. Libraries were prepared by immunoSEQ multiplex PCR; TCRdb keeps only in-frame clonotypes and omits some of them. This sample yields about 150,000 clones, of which approximately 88% are seen a single time; 1.2% belongs to the top ten. Concerning this clone itself: Its specificity is unknown.

Sequenced: PBMCs. The origin of this receptor is a boy younger than 10 in good health and CMV-seronegative.

Written as DNA, the CDR3 is TGTGCCAGCAGTCTACTAGCCGGCGACACCGGGGAGCTGTTTTTT. This translates into CASSLLAGDTGELFF. The V and J genes are TRBV6-4 and TRBJ2-2, with D possibly being TRBD2 (6 bases). The CDR3 is 15 residues long. The V end lost 5 bases, the J end lost 3 bases, and 13 bases lay between the germline ends. Germline V gene data show CDR1 as MRHNA and CDR2 as SNTAGT.